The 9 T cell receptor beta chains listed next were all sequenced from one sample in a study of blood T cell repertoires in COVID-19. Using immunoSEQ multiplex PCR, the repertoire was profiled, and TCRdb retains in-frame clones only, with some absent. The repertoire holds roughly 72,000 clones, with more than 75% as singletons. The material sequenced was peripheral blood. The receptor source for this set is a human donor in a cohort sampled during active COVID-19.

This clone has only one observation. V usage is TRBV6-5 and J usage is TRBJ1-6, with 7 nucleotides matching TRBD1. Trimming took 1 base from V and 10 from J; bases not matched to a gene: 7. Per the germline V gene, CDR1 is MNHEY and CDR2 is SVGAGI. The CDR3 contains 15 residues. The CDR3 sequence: CASSYYQGEESPLHF. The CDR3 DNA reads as TGTGCCAGCAGTTACTATCAGGGGGAGGAATCACCCCTCCACTTT.

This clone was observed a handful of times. CDR3 sequence reads: CASSLAVNTIYF. The CDR3 DNA reads TGTGCCAGCAGCTTGGCCGTCAACACCATATATTTT. The chain employs TRBV7-9 and TRBJ1-3; no reliable D call. V was trimmed by 3 bases and J by 7 bases, leaving 7 bases between them. CDR1 SEHNR and CDR2 FQNEAQ come from the germline V gene (reference sequence). The CDR3 consists of 12 residues.

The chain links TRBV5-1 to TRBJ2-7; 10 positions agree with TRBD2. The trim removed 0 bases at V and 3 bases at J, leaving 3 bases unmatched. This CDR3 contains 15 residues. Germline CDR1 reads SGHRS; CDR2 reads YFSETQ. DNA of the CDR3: TGCGCCAGCAGCTTGGAATCTAGCGGGGGCTACGAGCAGTACTTC. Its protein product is CASSLESSGGYEQYF.

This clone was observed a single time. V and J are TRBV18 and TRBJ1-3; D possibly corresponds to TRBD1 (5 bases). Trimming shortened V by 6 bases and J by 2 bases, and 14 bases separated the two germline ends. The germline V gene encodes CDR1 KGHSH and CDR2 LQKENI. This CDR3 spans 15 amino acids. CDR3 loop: CASSSSWGPGNTIYF. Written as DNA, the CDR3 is TGTGCCAGCTCCTCATCATGGGGCCCTGGAAACACCATATATTTT.

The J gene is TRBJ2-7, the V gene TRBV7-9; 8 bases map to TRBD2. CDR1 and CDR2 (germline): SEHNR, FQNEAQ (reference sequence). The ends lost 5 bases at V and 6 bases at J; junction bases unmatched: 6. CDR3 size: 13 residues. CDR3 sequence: CASSQGTRGEQYF. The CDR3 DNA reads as TGTGCCAGCAGCCAAGGGACTAGAGGCGAGCAGTACTTC.

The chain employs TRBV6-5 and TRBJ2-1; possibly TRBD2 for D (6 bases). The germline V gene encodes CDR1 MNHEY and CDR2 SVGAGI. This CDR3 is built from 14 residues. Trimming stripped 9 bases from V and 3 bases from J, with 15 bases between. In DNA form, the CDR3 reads TGTGCCAGTCGGCGCGGGATTGACTACAATGAGCAGTTCTTC. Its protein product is CASRRGIDYNEQFF.

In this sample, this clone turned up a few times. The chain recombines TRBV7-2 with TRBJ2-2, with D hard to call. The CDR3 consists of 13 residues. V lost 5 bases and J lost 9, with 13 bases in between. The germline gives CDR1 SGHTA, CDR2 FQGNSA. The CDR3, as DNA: TGTGCCAGCAGCCCAGGTATCAACCGGGAGCTGTTTTTT. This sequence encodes CASSPGINRELFF.

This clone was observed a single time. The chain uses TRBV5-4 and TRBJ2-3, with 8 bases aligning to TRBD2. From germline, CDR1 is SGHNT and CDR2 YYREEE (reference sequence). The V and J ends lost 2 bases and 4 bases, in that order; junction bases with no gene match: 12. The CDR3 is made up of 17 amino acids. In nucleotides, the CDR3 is TGTGCCAGCAGCTTCCCACTCGGGGGGGCCCGGGCAGATACGCAGTATTTT. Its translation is CASSFPLGGARADTQYF.

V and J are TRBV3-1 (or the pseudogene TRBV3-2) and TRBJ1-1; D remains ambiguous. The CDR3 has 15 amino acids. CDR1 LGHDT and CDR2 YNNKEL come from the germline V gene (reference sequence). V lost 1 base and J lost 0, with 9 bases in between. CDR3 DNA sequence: TGTGCCAGCAGCCAAGGAGTCCAGGTGAACACTGAAGCTTTCTTT. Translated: CASSQGVQVNTEAFF.